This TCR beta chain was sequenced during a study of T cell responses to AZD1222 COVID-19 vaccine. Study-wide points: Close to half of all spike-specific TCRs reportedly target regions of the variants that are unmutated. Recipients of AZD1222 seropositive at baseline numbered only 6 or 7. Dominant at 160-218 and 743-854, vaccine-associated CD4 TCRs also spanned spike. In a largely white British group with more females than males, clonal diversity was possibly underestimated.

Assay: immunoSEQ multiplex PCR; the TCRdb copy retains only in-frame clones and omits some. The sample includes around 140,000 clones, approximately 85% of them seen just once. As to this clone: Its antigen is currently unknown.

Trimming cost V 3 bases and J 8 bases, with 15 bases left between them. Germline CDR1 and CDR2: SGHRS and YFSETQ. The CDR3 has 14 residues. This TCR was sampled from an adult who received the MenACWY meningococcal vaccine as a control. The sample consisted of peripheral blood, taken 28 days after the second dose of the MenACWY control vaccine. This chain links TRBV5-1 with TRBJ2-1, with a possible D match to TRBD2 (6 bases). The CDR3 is CASSSGTPQDEQFF. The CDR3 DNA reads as TGCGCCAGCAGCTCCGGGACTCCTCAGGATGAGCAGTTCTTC.